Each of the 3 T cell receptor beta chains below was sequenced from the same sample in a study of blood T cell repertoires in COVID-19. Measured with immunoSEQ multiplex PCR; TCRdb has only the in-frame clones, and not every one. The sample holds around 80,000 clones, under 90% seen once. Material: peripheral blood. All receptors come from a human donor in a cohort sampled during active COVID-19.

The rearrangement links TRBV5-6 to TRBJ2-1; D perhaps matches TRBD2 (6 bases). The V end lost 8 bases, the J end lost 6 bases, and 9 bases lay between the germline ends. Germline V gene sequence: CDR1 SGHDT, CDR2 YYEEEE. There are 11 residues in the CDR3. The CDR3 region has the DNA TGTGCCAGTACGCGGGGCAATGAGCAGTTCTTC. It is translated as CASTRGNEQFF.

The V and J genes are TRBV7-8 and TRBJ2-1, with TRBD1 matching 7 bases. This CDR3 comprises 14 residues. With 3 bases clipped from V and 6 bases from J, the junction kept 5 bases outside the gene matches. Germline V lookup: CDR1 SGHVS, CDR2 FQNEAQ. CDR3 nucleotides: TGTGCCAGCAGCTTGACGACAGGGTCCAATGAGCAGTTCTTC. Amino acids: CASSLTTGSNEQFF.

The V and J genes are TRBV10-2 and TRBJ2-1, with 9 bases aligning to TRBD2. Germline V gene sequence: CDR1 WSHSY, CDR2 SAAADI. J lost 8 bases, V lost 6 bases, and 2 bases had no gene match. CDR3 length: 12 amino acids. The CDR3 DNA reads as TGCGCCAGCAGACGACTAGCGGATGAGCAGTTCTTC. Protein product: CASRRLADEQFF.